This TCR beta chain was sequenced in a study of T cells in Graves' hyperthyroidism and ophthalmopathy. This clonotype showed up many times. Amplification yielded TCR beta CDR3 regions, with RNA transcripts as the source. HTBI primers were used for first-round RT-PCR of the TCR CDR3. TCRdb fed the multiplex PCR reads into MiXCR, producing one record per CDR3 protein. The sample includes 500,000 to 700,000 distinct CDR3 sequences, approximately 16% of them seen just once. Germline CDR1 is LGHDT and CDR2 is YNNKEL (reference sequence). The CDR3 is made up of 16 amino acids. V was pared by 4 bases and J by 3 bases, with 16 bases between.

The gene calls are TRBV3-1 and TRBJ1-5; D perhaps matches TRBD1 (5 bases). The clonotype comes from a woman aged 18-29 years with Graves' hyperthyroidism. The source material was blood. The CDR3 here is CASSPGRGGNNQPQHF. The CDR3 DNA sequence: TGTGCCAGCAGCCCTGGCCGCGGGGGAAACAATCAGCCCCAGCATTTT.